This T cell receptor beta chain was identified during a study of blood T cell repertoires in COVID-19. Across the whole study: The United States, Italy and Spain supplied acute and convalescent COVID-19 samples.

Germline CDR1 MGHDK, CDR2 SYGVNS. The V gene lost 3 bases and the J gene lost 4 bases, with 19 bases spanning the gap. The CDR3 totals 16 residues. Source study methods: Quantification of nucleated cells was approximated via reference gene primer amplification. Only in-frame clones appear in the TCRdb table, and some are missing; sequencing was by immunoSEQ multiplex PCR. That table supplies the V and J calls and clone size; D and trimming were determined from the DNA. This sample carries roughly 340,000 clones, about nine tenths of them seen once, and the ten largest clones take approximately 7.4%. Seattle-derived patients entered the study during active infection and were followed longitudinally.

The sample taken for sequencing was peripheral blood. This clonotype was sampled from a woman in her 70s with COVID-19, enrolled during active disease. The chain has TRBV25-1 and TRBJ2-7, with a weak D call TRBD2 (6 bases). This chain's CDR3 is CASSDLPGTGRYEQYF. The CDR3 DNA is TGTGCCAGCAGTGACCTACCCGGGACGGGGAGGTACGAGCAGTACTTC.